Presented here are 23 T cell receptor beta chains from one specimen sequenced in a study of shared clonotypes between healthy human individuals. Assay: immunoSEQ multiplex PCR; the TCRdb copy retains only in-frame clones and omits some. The sample contains around 700,000 clones, 72% of which appear only once. The sequencing sample was made of memory CD4+ T cells sorted from blood. Described subset: CD45RA-negative fraction. The origin of the receptors is a woman younger than 45 in good health.

The chain joins TRBV11-2 to TRBJ1-4, with 11 bases identical to TRBD1. Unmatched junction bases numbered 5, after V lost 3 bases and J lost 8 bases. The CDR3 consists of 15 residues. CDR1 and CDR2 from the germline V gene are SGHAT and FQNNGV. The CDR3 reads CASSLFGTGGEKLFF. In DNA form, the CDR3 reads TGTGCCAGCAGCTTGTTTGGGACAGGGGGGGAAAAACTGTTTTTT.

This clone was observed a handful of times. Other DNA sequences within the sample encode an identical CDR3. V gene TRBV9 combines with J gene TRBJ2-2; the D call may be TRBD1 or TRBD2 (5 bases each). Germline V gene sequence: CDR1 SGDLS, CDR2 YYNGEE. The CDR3 is 14 residues long. V was shortened by 0 bases and J by 6 bases, with 9 bases between the two germline ends. The CDR3 sequence: CASSVAWGSGELFF. CDR3 coding DNA: TGTGCCAGCAGCGTAGCATGGGGGTCCGGGGAGCTGTTTTTT.

V is TRBV2 and J is TRBJ1-1; TRBD1 matches 9 bases. The CDR3 totals 17 residues. Germline V gene sequence: CDR1 SNHLY, CDR2 FYNNEI. Trimming removed 5 bases from V and 4 bases from J; junction bases left unmatched: 14. CDR3 region: CASSSPPGQGLSTEAFF. Written as DNA, the CDR3 is TGTGCCAGCAGTTCACCCCCGGGACAGGGTTTGAGCACTGAAGCTTTCTTT.

The chain couples TRBV11-2 to TRBJ2-3, with 9 bases lining up with TRBD2. Germline V gene sequence: CDR1 SGHAT, CDR2 FQNNGV. Losses at the gene ends were 5 bases for V and 7 bases for J; bases not matched to a gene: 19. The CDR3 spans 18 residues. The CDR3 is CASSPVGASGNEWNTQYF. CDR3 DNA sequence: TGTGCCAGCAGCCCGGTGGGTGCTAGCGGGAACGAGTGGAATACGCAGTATTTT.

The V and J genes are TRBV6-6 and TRBJ1-1, with TRBD1 matching 10 bases. CDR3 length: 15 amino acids. V shed 5 bases, J shed 3 bases, and the junction held 6 bases outside the gene matches. The germline V gene has CDR1 MNHNY and CDR2 SVGAGI (reference sequence). This CDR3 reads CASSAEGQGYTEAFF. The CDR3 DNA follows: TGTGCCAGCAGTGCTGAGGGACAGGGGTACACTGAAGCTTTCTTT.

The rearrangement joins TRBV5-4 to TRBJ2-7, with D maybe TRBD2 (5 bases). Trimming removed 2 bases at V and 6 bases at J, with 15 bases between. This CDR3 spans 14 amino acids. The germline gives CDR1 SGHNT, CDR2 YYREEE (reference sequence). The CDR3 protein is CASSLVLASTEQYF. The CDR3 DNA is TGTGCCAGCAGCTTAGTGTTGGCTAGCACCGAGCAGTACTTC.

V is TRBV4-1 and J is TRBJ2-3, with D perhaps matching TRBD2 (5 bases). Germline lookup yields CDR1 MGHRA and CDR2 YSYEKL. V lost 8 bases and J 3 bases, leaving 12 bases between the germline ends. CDR3 length equals 13 residues. The CDR3 sequence is CASYSETTDTQYF. The CDR3 region has the DNA TGCGCCAGCTATAGCGAGACTACAGATACGCAGTATTTT.

The chain links TRBV19 to TRBJ1-5; D may be TRBD1 (6 bases). V lost 3 bases, J lost 7 bases, and 16 bases lay in between. Germline loops: CDR1 LNHDA, CDR2 SQIVND (reference sequence). The CDR3 length is 15 residues. As DNA, the CDR3 is TGTGCCAGTAGTATTGGTTGGGGGCGAGGACAGCCCCAGCATTTT. As protein: CASSIGWGRGQPQHF.

This clone was found once. The chain has TRBV5-1 and TRBJ2-7; the match to TRBD2 covers 13 bases. The CDR3 consists of 15 residues. V trimming: 4 bases; J trimming: 4 bases; junction bases outside the gene matches: 5. Germline loops: CDR1 SGHRS, CDR2 YFSETQ. In DNA, the CDR3 is TGCGCCAGCAGCGACCCGACTAGCGGGAGGTACGAGCAGTACTTC. It is translated as CASSDPTSGRYEQYF.

This chain joins TRBV28 and TRBJ1-2, with D uncertain. Looked up from germline, CDR1 is MDHEN and CDR2 is SYDVKM. Trimming pared 0 bases from V and 4 bases from J, leaving 12 bases between. This CDR3 comprises 15 residues. The DNA of the CDR3 is TGTGCCAGCAGTTTATGGGCCTCTAACATCTATGGCTACACCTTC. Protein product: CASSLWASNIYGYTF.

V and J are TRBV28 and TRBJ2-1; 9 nucleotides agree with TRBD2. The V and J ends lost 3 bases and 1 base, in that order; junction bases with no gene match: 10. Looked up from germline, CDR1 is MDHEN and CDR2 is SYDVKM. This CDR3 comprises 18 residues. In nucleotides, the CDR3 is TGTGCCAGCAGTTTGCGGGAGGGCCGGAGCGGGTCCTACAATGAGCAGTTCTTC. It translates to CASSLREGRSGSYNEQFF.

The J gene is TRBJ2-3, the V gene TRBV14; D not resolved. Germline V lookup: CDR1 SGHDN, CDR2 FVKESK. Trimming pared 0 bases from V and 2 bases from J, leaving 12 bases between. The CDR3 length is 16 residues. Here the CDR3 DNA reads TGTGCCAGCAGCCAAGAATTGTCCTATTTCACAGATACGCAGTATTTT. It specifies CASSQELSYFTDTQYF.

The rearrangement links TRBV29-1 to TRBJ2-1, with D possibly being TRBD2 (5 bases). This CDR3 has 15 residues. V lost 2 bases to trimming and J lost 1 base, with 12 bases between them. CDR1 SQVTM and CDR2 ANQGSEA come from the germline V gene. CDR3 sequence: CSVELNPGSYNEQFF. In DNA, the CDR3 is TGCAGCGTTGAACTCAACCCGGGGTCCTACAATGAGCAGTTCTTC.

A remark on this clone: The junction does not match germline at one end; this may be a read error. The DNA for the CDR3 is TGTGCCAGCAGCCTAACGTCCGGGACTAGCGGGATCGGGGAGCTGTTTTTT. Amino acids: CASSLTSGTSGIGELFF. The J gene is TRBJ2-2, the V gene TRBV7-3; 13 bases match TRBD2. The germline V gene has CDR1 SGHTA and CDR2 FQGTGA. The length of the CDR3 is 17 residues.

The chain uses TRBV5-1 and TRBJ1-3; no definite D call. This CDR3 is built from 14 residues. Germline V gene data show CDR1 as SGHRS and CDR2 as YFSETQ. V dropped 6 bases and J dropped 1 base, with 11 bases sitting between them. CDR3 sequence reads: CASTSGGSGNTIYF. The DNA of the CDR3 is TGCGCCAGCACTTCTGGCGGGTCTGGAAACACCATATATTTT.

The V gene is TRBV30, the J gene TRBJ1-3; D gene ambiguous. Germline V gene lookup returns CDR1 GTSNPN and CDR2 SVGIG (reference sequence). The CDR3 has 13 amino acids. Trimming took off 3 bases at V and 1 base at J, with 7 bases between the two ends. CDR3 amino acids: CAWRGRSGNTIYF. The CDR3 nucleotides read TGTGCCTGGAGGGGCAGATCTGGAAACACCATATATTTT.

A note on this clone: This could be a read error, since a much larger clone is one nucleotide away. The chain uses TRBV5-1 and TRBJ1-1; no firm D call. The CDR3 has 13 residues. The germline gives CDR1 SGHRS, CDR2 YFSETQ. V lost 2 bases, J lost 1 base, and 6 bases lay in between. CDR3 DNA sequence: TGCGCCAGCAGCTTTGCAGCGAACACTGAAGCTTTCTTT. Protein sequence: CASSFAANTEAFF.

This clone was detected only a few times. The chain carries TRBV5-6 and TRBJ2-7; D perhaps matches TRBD1 (6 bases). V was cut by 1 base and J by 2 bases, with 13 bases left in between. Germline V lookup: CDR1 SGHDT, CDR2 YYEEEE. The CDR3 is 15 amino acids. The chain's CDR3 is CASSLRGRRAYEQYF. The CDR3 DNA sequence: TGTGCCAGCAGCTTGAGGGGGAGACGGGCCTACGAGCAGTACTTC.

CDR3 in DNA: TGTGCCAGCTCACCCCCCGGGACAAGATCCTACGAGCAGTACTTC. This codes for CASSPPGTRSYEQYF. The rearrangement joins TRBV18 to TRBJ2-7; a weak D match, TRBD1 (6 bases). Germline CDR1 KGHSH, CDR2 LQKENI. The length of the CDR3 is 15 residues. Deletions cut 3 bases from V and 1 base from J, with 13 bases between.

The chain is built from TRBV2 and TRBJ1-5; the D gene is possibly TRBD1 (6 bases). This CDR3 has 13 amino acids. Germline values: CDR1 SNHLY, CDR2 FYNNEI. Trimming cost V 4 bases and J 7 bases, with 11 bases left between them. Written as DNA, the CDR3 is TGTGCCAGCAGTGCGAACCAGGGGCAGCCCCAGCATTTT. The encoded protein is CASSANQGQPQHF.

This clone was recorded once. This chain connects TRBV19 to TRBJ2-1; the D gene could be TRBD1 or TRBD2 (5 bases each). The CDR3 covers 11 residues. Trimming left V 6 bases short and J 9 bases short, with 9 bases between. Germline CDR1 and CDR2: LNHDA and SQIVND (reference sequence). In DNA form, the CDR3 reads TGTGCCAGTAGGATGAGGGGTGAGCAGTTCTTC. Protein sequence: CASRMRGEQFF.

The gene calls are TRBV11-2 and TRBJ2-7; the D gene is possibly TRBD1 (5 bases). The V end lost 4 bases, the J end lost 2 bases, and 12 bases lay between the germline ends. Germline V gene data show CDR1 as SGHAT and CDR2 as FQNNGV. This CDR3 contains 14 residues. CDR3 protein: CASSSLQGTYEQYF. The CDR3 nucleotides are TGTGCCAGCAGCTCCCTGCAGGGAACCTACGAGCAGTACTTC.

The sample holds one count of this clone. The rearrangement links TRBV10-3 to TRBJ2-3; 7 bases match TRBD2. From germline, CDR1 is ENHRY and CDR2 SYGVKD. The CDR3 sequence is 17 residues long. V shed 5 bases and J 0 bases; nucleotides not matched to a gene: 11. This chain's CDR3 is CAISSAPSGGSTDTQYF. In nucleotides, the CDR3 is TGTGCCATCAGTTCCGCTCCTAGCGGAGGGAGCACAGATACGCAGTATTTT.